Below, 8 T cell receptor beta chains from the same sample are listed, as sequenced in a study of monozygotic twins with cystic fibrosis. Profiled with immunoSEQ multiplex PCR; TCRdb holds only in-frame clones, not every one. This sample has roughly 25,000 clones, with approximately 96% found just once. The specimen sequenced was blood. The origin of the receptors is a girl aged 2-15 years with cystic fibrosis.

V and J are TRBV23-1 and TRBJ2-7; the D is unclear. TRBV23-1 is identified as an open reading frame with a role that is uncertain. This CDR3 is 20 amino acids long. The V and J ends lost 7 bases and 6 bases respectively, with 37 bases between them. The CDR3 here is CASISPYGVFGSVPFSEQYF. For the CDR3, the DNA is TGCGCCAGCATTTCCCCGTATGGGGTTTTTGGTTCCGTCCCTTTTAGCGAGCAGTACTTC.

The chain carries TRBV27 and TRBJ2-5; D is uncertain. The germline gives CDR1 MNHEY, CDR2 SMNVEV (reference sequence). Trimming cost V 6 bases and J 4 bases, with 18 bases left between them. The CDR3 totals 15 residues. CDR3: CASSSLVSGRETQYF. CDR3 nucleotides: TGTGCCAGCAGCTCGCTAGTGTCCGGAAGAGAGACCCAGTACTTC.

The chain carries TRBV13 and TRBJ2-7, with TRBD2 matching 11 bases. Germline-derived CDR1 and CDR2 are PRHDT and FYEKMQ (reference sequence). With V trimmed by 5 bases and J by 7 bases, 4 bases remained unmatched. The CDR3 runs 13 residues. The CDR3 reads CASSPRLAGEQYF. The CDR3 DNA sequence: TGTGCCAGCAGCCCCAGACTAGCGGGAGAGCAGTACTTC. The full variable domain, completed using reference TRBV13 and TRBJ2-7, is AAGVIQSPRHLIKEKRETATLKCYPIPRHDTVYWYQQGPGQDPQFLISFYEKMQSDKGSIPDRFSAQQFSDYHSELNMSSLELGDSALYFCASSPRLAGEQYFGPGTRLTVT.

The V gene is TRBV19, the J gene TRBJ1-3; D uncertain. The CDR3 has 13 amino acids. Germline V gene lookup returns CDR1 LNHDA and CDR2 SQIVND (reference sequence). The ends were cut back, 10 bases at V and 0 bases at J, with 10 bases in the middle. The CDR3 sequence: CATRQYSGNTIYF. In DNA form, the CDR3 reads TGTGCCACAAGGCAGTACTCTGGAAACACCATATATTTT.

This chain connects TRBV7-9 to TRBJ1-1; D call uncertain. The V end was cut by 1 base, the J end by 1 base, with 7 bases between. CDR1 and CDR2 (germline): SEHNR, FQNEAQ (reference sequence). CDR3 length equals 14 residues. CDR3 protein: CASSLGQTNTEAFF. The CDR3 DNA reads TGTGCCAGCAGCTTAGGGCAAACGAACACTGAAGCTTTCTTT. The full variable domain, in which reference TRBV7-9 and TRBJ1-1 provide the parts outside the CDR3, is DTGVSQNPRHKITKRGQNVTFRCDPISEHNRLYWYRQTLGQGPEFLTYFQNEAQLEKSRLLSDRFSAERPKGSFSTLEIQRTEQGDSAMYLCASSLGQTNTEAFFGQGTRLTVV.

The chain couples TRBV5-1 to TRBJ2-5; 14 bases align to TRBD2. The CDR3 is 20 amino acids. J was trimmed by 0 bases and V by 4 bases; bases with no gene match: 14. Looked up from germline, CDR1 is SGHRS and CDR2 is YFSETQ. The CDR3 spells CASSPAGPWTSGRNQETQYF. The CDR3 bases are TGCGCCAGCAGCCCCGCGGGACCCTGGACTAGCGGGAGGAACCAAGAGACCCAGTACTTC.

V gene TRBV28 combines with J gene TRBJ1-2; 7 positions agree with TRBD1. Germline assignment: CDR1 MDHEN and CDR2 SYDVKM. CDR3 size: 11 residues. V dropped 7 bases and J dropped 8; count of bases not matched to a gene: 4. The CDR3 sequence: CASNRGAGYTF. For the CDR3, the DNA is TGTGCCAGCAACAGGGGAGCCGGCTACACCTTC.

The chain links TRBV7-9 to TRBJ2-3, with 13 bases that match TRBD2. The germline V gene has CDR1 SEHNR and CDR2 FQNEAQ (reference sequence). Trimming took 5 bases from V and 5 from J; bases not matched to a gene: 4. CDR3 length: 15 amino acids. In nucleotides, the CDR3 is TGTGCCAGCAGCCTACTAGCGGGAGGGTTAGATACGCAGTATTTT. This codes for CASSLLAGGLDTQYF.